Listed below are T cell receptor beta chains from one sample, sequenced in a study of T cell changes during pregnancy in multiple sclerosis. Method: immunoSEQ multiplex PCR; TCRdb's copy keeps in-frame clones and lacks some. The sample carries over 30,000 clones, about 87% recorded once. The sample consisted of CD8+ T cells from peripheral blood mononuclear cells, taken in the third trimester of pregnancy. The receptors derive from a female donor with multiple sclerosis, enrolled in a pregnancy study. Both conserved end residues are part of each CDR3. The D gene is left open where the match is weak. Size is stated for part of the rows, as once, few or many counts, or as a class when the clone is expanded.

J: TRBJ1-4; length: 14; size: NA; D: TRBD1; V: TRBV4-2; CDR3: CASSQDRGPGKLFF; DNA: TGTGCCAGCAGCCAAGACAGGGGGCCTGGAAAACTGTTTTTT
J: TRBJ2-7; length: 14; size: once; D: NA; V: TRBV6-5; CDR3: CASSYSNRFYEQYF; DNA: TGTGCCAGCAGTTACTCGAACAGGTTCTACGAGCAGTACTTC
J: TRBJ1-2; length: 16; size: NA; D: NA; V: TRBV11-2; CDR3: CASSLGRERYLYGYTF; DNA: TGTGCCAGCAGCTTGGGTCGGGAACGCTACCTTTATGGCTACACCTTC
J: TRBJ2-2; length: 14; size: NA; D: TRBD2; V: TRBV6-1; CDR3: CASSRGEDTGELFF; DNA: TGTGCCAGCAGCCGGGGGGAAGACACCGGGGAGCTGTTTTTT
J: TRBJ2-5; length: 12; size: once; D: NA; V: TRBV11-2; CDR3: CASSLDGEAQYF; DNA: TGTGCCAGCAGCTTAGATGGGGAGGCCCAGTACTTC
J: TRBJ2-1; length: 15; size: NA; D: NA; V: TRBV4-3; CDR3: CASSQDWLAQSEQFF; DNA: TGCGCCAGCAGCCAAGATTGGCTAGCTCAGAGTGAGCAGTTCTTC
J: TRBJ1-2; length: 13; size: NA; D: NA; V: TRBV5-6; CDR3: CASSSRTDYGYTF; DNA: TGTGCCAGCAGCTCCCGGACAGATTATGGCTACACCTTC
J: TRBJ2-7; length: 13; size: NA; D: NA; V: TRBV7-8; CDR3: CASMGGSPYEQYF; DNA: TGTGCCAGCATGGGAGGCAGCCCCTACGAGCAGTACTTC
J: TRBJ2-3; length: 15; size: NA; D: TRBD1; V: TRBV4-1; CDR3: CASSQVDRVRDTQYF; DNA: TGCGCCAGCAGCCAAGTGGACAGGGTTAGGGATACGCAGTATTTT
J: TRBJ1-1; length: 13; size: NA; D: NA; V: TRBV19; CDR3: CASSIGMNTEAFF; DNA: TGTGCCAGTAGTATAGGTATGAACACTGAAGCTTTCTTT
J: TRBJ2-7; length: 13; size: NA; D: NA; V: TRBV30; CDR3: CAWREGGRYEQYF; DNA: TGTGCCTGGAGGGAAGGGGGTAGGTACGAGCAGTACTTC
J: TRBJ1-2; length: 18; size: NA; D: NA; V: TRBV7-9; CDR3: CASSSFNATELANYGYTF; DNA: TGTGCCAGCAGCAGTTTCAACGCGACAGAATTAGCTAACTATGGCTACACCTTC
J: TRBJ1-2; length: 15; size: NA; D: TRBD1; V: TRBV7-4; CDR3: CASSRRQGLRYGYTF; DNA: TGTGCCAGCAGCAGGCGACAGGGGTTGAGGTATGGCTACACCTTC
J: TRBJ1-3; length: 15; size: NA; D: NA; V: TRBV5-5; CDR3: CASSDGGGFGNTIYF; DNA: TGTGCCAGCAGCGACGGGGGAGGTTTTGGAAACACCATATATTTT
J: TRBJ1-2; length: 15; size: NA; D: TRBD1; V: TRBV9; CDR3: CASSVARTGGSGYTF; DNA: TGTGCCAGCAGCGTAGCTAGGACAGGGGGCTCTGGCTACACCTTC
J: TRBJ1-3; length: 17; size: few; D: NA; V: TRBV7-6; CDR3: CASSQYGQYSSGNTIYF; DNA: TGTGCCAGCAGCCAATATGGACAGTATTCCTCTGGAAACACCATATATTTT
J: TRBJ2-1; length: 13; size: NA; D: NA; V: TRBV5-4; CDR3: CASSSDWTEEQFF; DNA: TGTGCCAGCAGCTCGGATTGGACAGAAGAGCAGTTCTTC
J: TRBJ2-3; length: 20; size: NA; D: NA; V: TRBV7-3; CDR3: CASRAAGGLKVNSSTDTQYF; DNA: TGTGCCAGCAGGGCGGCGGGTGGACTTAAGGTCAACTCTAGCACAGATACGCAGTATTTT
J: TRBJ1-1; length: 13; size: few; D: NA; V: TRBV9; CDR3: CASSGLRHTEAFF; DNA: TGTGCCAGCAGCGGACTCCGCCACACTGAAGCTTTCTTT
J: TRBJ2-1; length: 15; size: NA; D: NA; V: TRBV27; CDR3: CASLPNGGLHNEQFF; DNA: TGTGCCAGCCTCCCCAACGGGGGGCTCCACAATGAGCAGTTCTTC
J: TRBJ2-5; length: 14; size: NA; D: NA; V: TRBV4-1; CDR3: CASTPTRSYETQYF; DNA: TGCGCCAGCACCCCAACTAGGTCATACGAGACCCAGTACTTC
J: TRBJ2-7; length: 15; size: NA; D: NA; V: TRBV2; CDR3: CASSETGQTFYEQYF; DNA: TGTGCCAGCAGTGAGACGGGACAAACTTTCTACGAGCAGTACTTC
J: TRBJ2-7; length: 11; size: NA; D: NA; V: TRBV6-5; CDR3: CASSENNEQYF; DNA: TGTGCCAGCAGTGAGAATAACGAGCAGTACTTC
J: TRBJ2-7; length: 16; size: NA; D: TRBD2; V: TRBV7-2; CDR3: CASSLGVAGGTYEQYF; DNA: TGTGCCAGCAGCTTAGGGGTAGCGGGGGGAACCTACGAGCAGTACTTC
J: TRBJ2-3; length: 14; size: NA; D: NA; V: TRBV13; CDR3: CASSFRGSTDTQYF; DNA: TGTGCCAGCAGCTTCAGGGGATCCACAGATACGCAGTATTTT
J: TRBJ2-3; length: 15; size: NA; D: TRBD2; V: TRBV6-5; CDR3: CASGVSGGPTDTQYF; DNA: TGTGCCAGCGGCGTTAGCGGGGGGCCCACAGATACGCAGTATTTT
J: TRBJ2-2; length: 17; size: NA; D: TRBD2; V: TRBV30; CDR3: CAWSQTSGPSRAGELFF; DNA: TGTGCCTGGAGTCAGACTAGCGGCCCCTCCAGGGCCGGGGAGCTGTTTTTT
J: TRBJ2-5; length: 15; size: NA; D: NA; V: TRBV4-3; CDR3: CASSQDSSHQETQYF; DNA: TGCGCCAGCAGCCAAGATTCTAGCCATCAAGAGACCCAGTACTTC
J: TRBJ2-7; length: 15; size: NA; D: TRBD1; V: TRBV15; CDR3: CATSSARDRAYEQYF; DNA: TGTGCCACCAGCAGTGCTCGGGACAGGGCCTACGAGCAGTACTTC
J: TRBJ1-3; length: 16; size: NA; D: TRBD1; V: TRBV10-1; CDR3: CARARGQARLGNTIYF; DNA: TGCGCCCGTGCGCGGGGACAGGCCCGGCTCGGAAACACCATATATTTT
J: TRBJ1-3; length: 16; size: NA; D: NA; V: TRBV7-9; CDR3: CASSSTREGSGNTIYF; DNA: TGTGCCAGCAGCTCTACCCGAGAGGGCTCTGGAAACACCATATATTTT
J: TRBJ1-4; length: 15; size: NA; D: TRBD1; V: TRBV7-7; CDR3: CASSPTGGRNEKLFF; DNA: TGTGCTAGCAGTCCCACAGGGGGCCGTAATGAAAAACTGTTTTTT
J: TRBJ2-2; length: 13; size: NA; D: NA; V: TRBV7-7; CDR3: CASSLGVPGELFF; DNA: TGTGCTAGCAGCTTGGGAGTTCCCGGGGAGCTGTTTTTT
J: TRBJ2-3; length: 15; size: NA; D: NA; V: TRBV7-2; CDR3: CASSLRAGYTDTQYF; DNA: TGTGCCAGCAGCTTAAGGGCGGGGTATACAGATACGCAGTATTTT
J: TRBJ2-1; length: 15; size: NA; D: NA; V: TRBV19; CDR3: CASSTRGFGDNEQFF; DNA: TGTGCCAGTAGTACCCGGGGGTTCGGGGACAATGAGCAGTTCTTC
J: TRBJ1-5; length: 15; size: NA; D: NA; V: TRBV27; CDR3: CASSNITTVNQPQHF; DNA: TGTGCCAGCAGTAACATAACGACAGTCAATCAGCCCCAGCATTTT
J: TRBJ2-2; length: 15; size: NA; D: NA; V: TRBV9; CDR3: CASRERGQTTGELFF; DNA: TGTGCCAGCAGGGAGAGGGGACAAACCACCGGGGAGCTGTTTTTT
J: TRBJ1-1; length: 13; size: NA; D: NA; V: TRBV19; CDR3: CASRKGENTEAFF; DNA: TGTGCCAGTAGGAAGGGGGAGAACACTGAAGCTTTCTTT
J: TRBJ1-6; length: 15; size: NA; D: NA; V: TRBV2; CDR3: CASFTTVAPNSPLHF; DNA: TGTGCCAGCTTTACGACAGTGGCTCCCAATTCACCCCTCCACTTT
J: TRBJ2-5; length: 14; size: NA; D: TRBD2; V: TRBV6-5; CDR3: CASTTRGGKETQYF; DNA: TGTGCCAGCACTACCCGGGGGGGCAAAGAGACCCAGTACTTC
J: TRBJ1-5; length: 15; size: NA; D: TRBD1; V: TRBV27; CDR3: CASQQGAGGNQPQHF; DNA: TGTGCCAGCCAGCAGGGGGCGGGGGGCAATCAGCCCCAGCATTTT
J: TRBJ2-7; length: 16; size: NA; D: NA; V: TRBV4-3; CDR3: CASSQDGGRGYYEQYF; DNA: TGCGCCAGCAGCCAAGATGGGGGACGGGGGTACTACGAGCAGTACTTC
J: TRBJ1-3; length: 12; size: NA; D: NA; V: TRBV7-6; CDR3: CASLGAGNTIYF; DNA: TGTGCCAGCCTGGGGGCAGGAAACACCATATATTTT
J: TRBJ2-7; length: 16; size: NA; D: TRBD1; V: TRBV5-1; CDR3: CASRPLDRGRTYEQYF; DNA: TGCGCCAGCAGGCCCCTCGACAGGGGGCGGACCTACGAGCAGTACTTC
J: TRBJ1-3; length: 14; size: NA; D: NA; V: TRBV27; CDR3: CASSAGVAGNTIYF; DNA: TGTGCCAGCAGCGCGGGGGTGGCTGGAAACACCATATATTTT
J: TRBJ2-1; length: 13; size: NA; D: NA; V: TRBV30; CDR3: CAWSGGTYNEQFF; DNA: TGTGCCTGGAGCGGGGGGACATACAATGAGCAGTTCTTC
J: TRBJ1-2; length: 14; size: NA; D: NA; V: TRBV9; CDR3: CASSVASDSPAVTF; DNA: TGTGCCAGCAGCGTAGCCTCGGACAGTCCTGCTGTCACCTTC
J: TRBJ2-7; length: 13; size: NA; D: TRBD2; V: TRBV10-3; CDR3: CATLGLDYLNQYF; DNA: TGTGCCACCTTGGGACTAGACTATCTCAACCAGTACTTC
J: TRBJ2-2; length: 15; size: NA; D: NA; V: TRBV4-1; CDR3: CASSPGTPVTGELFF; DNA: TGCGCCAGCAGCCCCGGGACACCGGTCACCGGGGAGCTGTTTTTT
J: TRBJ2-5; length: 17; size: NA; D: TRBD2; V: TRBV9; CDR3: CASSVVGSGDPRETQYF; DNA: TGTGCCAGCAGCGTAGTAGGTAGCGGGGACCCCCGAGAGACCCAGTACTTC
J: TRBJ2-5; length: 18; size: NA; D: NA; V: TRBV9; CDR3: CASSVDAQRWRNQETQYF; DNA: TGTGCCAGCAGCGTAGATGCTCAAAGGTGGCGGAACCAAGAGACCCAGTACTTC
J: TRBJ2-3; length: 17; size: NA; D: NA; V: TRBV9; CDR3: CASSHGMGGTSTDTQYF; DNA: TGTGCCAGCAGTCACGGGATGGGGGGGACAAGCACAGATACGCAGTATTTT
J: TRBJ2-7; length: 17; size: NA; D: TRBD2; V: TRBV4-1; CDR3: CASSQLAGQGISYEQYF; DNA: TGCGCCAGCAGCCAACTAGCGGGGCAGGGAATATCCTACGAGCAGTACTTC
J: TRBJ2-1; length: 12; size: NA; D: NA; V: TRBV9; CDR3: CASSVTENEQFF; DNA: TGTGCCAGCAGCGTAACGGAGAATGAGCAGTTCTTC
J: TRBJ2-2; length: 12; size: NA; D: NA; V: TRBV5-4; CDR3: CASSGRAGELFF; DNA: TGTGCCAGCAGCGGGCGGGCCGGGGAGCTGTTTTTT